The present TCR beta chain was sequenced within a study of T cells in Graves' hyperthyroidism and ophthalmopathy. Lactation, pregnancy, other autoimmune disease or uncontrolled infection excluded patients. Diagnosis relied on clinical symptoms, serum thyroxine and TRAb, thyroid ultrasound and orbital computed tomography. Authors of the study amplified TCR beta CDR3 regions from RNA transcripts. In the first-round RT-PCR of the TCR CDR3, the HTBI primer set was used. Using its own MiXCR run on the multiplex PCR reads, TCRdb lists one record per CDR3 protein. The sample comprises roughly 500,000 distinct CDR3 sequences, 46% of which are singletons, and about two fifths rests with the top ten. Study-level points and caveats: Most thyroid clonotypes with frequency above 0.001 were detected in blood. Ophthalmopathy and stable hyperthyroidism were separated by a 13 V-J model.

This CDR3 contains 15 residues. V shed 1 base and J 4 bases; nucleotides not matched to a gene: 4. Germline V gene lookup returns CDR1 DFQATT and CDR2 SNEGSKA (reference sequence). In the case of this clonotype: What it recognizes is unknown.

Sequencing was carried out using peripheral blood or thyroid tissue (not recorded which). The sequence came from an adult woman with Graves' disease, either hyperthyroidism or ophthalmopathy (not recorded which). The chain carries TRBV20-1 and TRBJ1-6; the match to TRBD1 covers 7 bases. CDR3 sequence: CSARGDRPYNSPLHF. The CDR3 DNA reads as TGCAGTGCTAGAGGGGACAGACCTTATAATTCACCCCTCCACTTT.